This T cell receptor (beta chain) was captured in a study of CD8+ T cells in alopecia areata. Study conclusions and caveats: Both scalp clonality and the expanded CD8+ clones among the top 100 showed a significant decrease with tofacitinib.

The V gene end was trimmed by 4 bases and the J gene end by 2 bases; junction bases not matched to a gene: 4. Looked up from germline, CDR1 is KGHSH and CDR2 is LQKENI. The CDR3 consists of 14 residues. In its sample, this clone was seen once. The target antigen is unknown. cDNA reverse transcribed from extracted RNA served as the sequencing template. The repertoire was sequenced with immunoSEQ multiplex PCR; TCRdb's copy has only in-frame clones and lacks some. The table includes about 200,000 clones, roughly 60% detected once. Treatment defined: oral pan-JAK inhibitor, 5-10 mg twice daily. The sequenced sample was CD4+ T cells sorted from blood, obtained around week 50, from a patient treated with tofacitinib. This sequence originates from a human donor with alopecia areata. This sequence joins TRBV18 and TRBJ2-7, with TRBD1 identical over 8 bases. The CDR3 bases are TGTGCCAGCTCACTACAGGGGGAGGCCTACGAGCAGTACTTC. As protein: CASSLQGEAYEQYF.